Listed below are T cell receptor beta chains from one sample, sequenced in a study of beta chain features in type 1 diabetes. Sequencing used immunoSEQ multiplex PCR; TCRdb keeps in-frame clones, though not all of them. Among 65,000 to 100,000 clones listed, 25% to 35% were seen once. The sequenced material came from stem cell memory CD4+ T cells from blood. The receptors originated from a woman under 30 in good health. Both conserved end residues are part of each CDR3. Fields, in order: V gene, clone size, D gene, J gene, CDR3 DNA, CDR3 protein. D genes are given only for firm matches. Not every row has a clone size; where given, it reads once, few, many or a size class.

TRBV4-1,few,TRBD2,TRBJ2-1,TGCGCCAGCAGCCAAGGATGGAGTGGGAGGGCCCCTTACAATGAGCAGTTCTTC,CASSQGWSGRAPYNEQFF
TRBV5-1,.,.,TRBJ2-3,TGCGCCAGCAGCATTGGACAGAGCACAGATACGCAGTATTTT,CASSIGQSTDTQYF
TRBV29-1,.,TRBD2,TRBJ2-3,TGCAGCGTTGATCCGGGAGGCGAAGATACGCAGTATTTT,CSVDPGGEDTQYF
TRBV9,.,.,TRBJ1-1,TGTGCCAGCAGCACCCTGGGGGCCCTGAACACTGAAGCTTTCTTT,CASSTLGALNTEAFF
TRBV7-9,few,.,TRBJ2-7,TGTGCCAGCAGCCAAACGACAGGATCCTACGAGCAGTACTTC,CASSQTTGSYEQYF
TRBV9,.,.,TRBJ2-7,TGTGCCAGCAGCGTAGGTGTTAGCAACGAGCAGTACTTC,CASSVGVSNEQYF
TRBV25-1,few,.,TRBJ1-2,TGTGCCAGCAGTGATACTACCAACTATGGCTACACCTTC,CASSDTTNYGYTF
TRBV7-6,.,TRBD2,TRBJ2-1,TGTGCCAGCAGCTTGGCTAGCGGGAACGATGAGCAGTTCTTC,CASSLASGNDEQFF
TRBV23-1,.,.,TRBJ1-1,TGCGCCAGCAGTCTTCCGCTCTTGCGTTTTTTGAACACTGAAGCTTTCTTT,CASSLPLLRFLNTEAFF
TRBV30,few,.,TRBJ2-1,TGTGCCTGGAGCCGATGGGGCGAAGGTGAGCAGTTCTTC,CAWSRWGEGEQFF
TRBV30,few,.,TRBJ2-6,TGTGCCTGGAGTGTCCCTTATTCCTGGACAGACTCTGGGGCCAACGTCCTGACTTTC,CAWSVPYSWTDSGANVLTF
TRBV5-1,.,TRBD1,TRBJ1-2,TGCGCCAGCAGCTCCGGGACAGAAGGGATCGGCTACACCTTC,CASSSGTEGIGYTF
TRBV7-6,few,TRBD2,TRBJ2-2,TGTGCCAGCAGCTTAGCCCCTAGCGGGGTGAACACCGGGGAGCTGTTTTTT,CASSLAPSGVNTGELFF
TRBV5-1,few,.,TRBJ2-5,TGCGCCAGCAGCTTGGAGGCCAGGCCCGAGGAGACCCAGTACTTC,CASSLEARPEETQYF
TRBV6-5,.,.,TRBJ1-1,TGTGCCAGCAGAAACAGTGAGAACACTGAAGCTTTCTTT,CASRNSENTEAFF
TRBV19,.,TRBD1,TRBJ1-2,TGTGCCAGTAGGGGGACAGGGAGCGGCTACACCTTC,CASRGTGSGYTF
TRBV19,few,.,TRBJ2-7,TGTGCCAGTAGTATCCGAGGTGGCCTCTACTACGAGCAGTACTTC,CASSIRGGLYYEQYF
TRBV4-1,.,.,TRBJ2-3,TGCGCCAGCAGCCAAACTAAGGTCACAGATACGCAGTATTTT,CASSQTKVTDTQYF
TRBV7-9,few,TRBD1,TRBJ1-2,TGTGCCAGCAGCCAAGGGACAGTCTATGGCTACACCTTC,CASSQGTVYGYTF
TRBV12-5,.,.,TRBJ1-3,TGTGCTAGTGGTTCGACAGGAAACACCATATATTTT,CASGSTGNTIYF
TRBV18,few,.,TRBJ1-1,TGTGCCAGCTCAACAATTCAGGAGAACACTGAAGCTTTCTTT,CASSTIQENTEAFF
TRBV4-3,few,TRBD1,TRBJ2-6,TGCGCCAGCAGCCAAGAACCAGGGGGCTACTCTGGGGCCAACGTCCTGACTTTC,CASSQEPGGYSGANVLTF
TRBV4-3,few,.,TRBJ2-3,TGCGCCAGCAGCCAAGATAACGGGGGGCGCACAGATACGCAGTATTTT,CASSQDNGGRTDTQYF
TRBV29-1,few,.,TRBJ2-7,TGCAGCGTTGTATTACTTGGGGCTCGTCACGAGCAGTACTTC,CSVVLLGARHEQYF
TRBV11-2,few,.,TRBJ2-1,TGTGCCAGCAGCTTCTCCGGGAGCTCCTACAATGAGCAGTTCTTC,CASSFSGSSYNEQFF
TRBV5-1,few,.,TRBJ2-7,TGCGCCAGCAGCTTGGAGAGCGGGTACGAGCAGTACTTC,CASSLESGYEQYF
TRBV28,once,TRBD2,TRBJ2-1,TGTGCCAGCAGTTCCTCTATAACTAGCGGGAAGACCTACAATGAGCAGTTCTTC,CASSSSITSGKTYNEQFF
TRBV9,.,.,TRBJ1-1,TGTGCCAGCAGCGTAGAGGAGGGCTTCGGTGAAGCTTTCTTT,CASSVEEGFGEAFF
TRBV30,.,.,TRBJ1-5,TGTGCCTGGAGTGCCCATGAAGGACTTAATCAGCCCCAGCATTTT,CAWSAHEGLNQPQHF
TRBV7-8,.,.,TRBJ1-2,TGTGCCAGCAGCCCTGACAGTAACTATGGCTACACCTTC,CASSPDSNYGYTF
TRBV7-6,.,.,TRBJ2-1,TGTGCCAGCAGCCTTAGAACAGGGCGGGTCCTTTCACTACCCTACAATGAGCAGTTCTTC,CASSLRTGRVLSLPYNEQFF
TRBV18,.,TRBD1,TRBJ1-1,TGTGCCAGCTCACCCCGGACAGGCGCCATGAACACTGAAGCTTTCTTT,CASSPRTGAMNTEAFF
TRBV11-2,.,.,TRBJ1-2,TGTGCCAGCAGGTTCCTCGGAGACTATGGCTACACCTTC,CASRFLGDYGYTF
TRBV5-7,.,TRBD1,TRBJ2-5,TGTGCCAGCAGCTCAAGACAGGGGGGTGAGACCCAGTACTTC,CASSSRQGGETQYF
TRBV18,few,.,TRBJ1-2,TGTGCCAGCTCACCGGGACGGGGGGCGGACTATGGCTACACCTTC,CASSPGRGADYGYTF
TRBV2,.,TRBD2,TRBJ2-1,TGTGCCAGCAGGGGTCTAGCGGGGGAGGGGGAGCAGTTCTTC,CASRGLAGEGEQFF
TRBV25-1,few,.,TRBJ2-5,TGTGCCAGCAGAAAGGCCTCGGACTTTCAAGAGACCCAGTACTTC,CASRKASDFQETQYF
TRBV2,.,TRBD2,TRBJ2-7,TGTGCCAGCCAAACACCACTAGCGGGGCTCCAATACGAGCAGTACTTC,CASQTPLAGLQYEQYF
TRBV5-1,few,.,TRBJ2-7,TGCGCCAGCAGAAGGGACTCAACCTACGAGCAGTACTTC,CASRRDSTYEQYF
TRBV7-2,few,TRBD2,TRBJ2-1,TGTGCCAGCAACAAGGGACTAGCTGAAGGCAATGAGCAGTTCTTC,CASNKGLAEGNEQFF
TRBV2,.,.,TRBJ2-1,TGTGCCAGCAACAGCAACGTTGGCAATGAGCAGTTCTTC,CASNSNVGNEQFF
TRBV27,few,TRBD2,TRBJ2-3,TGTGCCAGCAGTTTCGCGGGAGGAACAGATACGCAGTATTTT,CASSFAGGTDTQYF
TRBV7-2,few,.,TRBJ2-1,TGTGCCAGCAGCTTAGTCATCAGGGGTAATGAGCAGTTCTTC,CASSLVIRGNEQFF
TRBV19,.,.,TRBJ2-3,TGTGCCAGTAGTATTACAGGTCCCACAGATACGCAGTATTTT,CASSITGPTDTQYF
TRBV5-1,.,.,TRBJ2-1,TGCGCCAGCAGCAAGATGCGAGCTGACAATGAGCAGTTCTTC,CASSKMRADNEQFF